This TCR beta chain appears in the sequencing data of a study of CD8+ T cells in alopecia areata. Study-level background: Each day, treated patients took oral tofacitinib twice, at 5 to 10 mg per dose. Patients remained on tofacitinib for 6 to 18 months and then went 6 months without it. The study's findings and limits: Normal scalp had lower clonality than lesional scalp, with alopecia totalis/universalis lesions showing this most strongly.

Sequencing templates came from extracted RNA that was reverse transcribed into cDNA. Only in-frame clones appear in the TCRdb table, and some are missing; sequencing was by immunoSEQ multiplex PCR. The table records under 300,000 clones, under 70% of them present only once. PBMCs provided sorted CD4+ and CD8+ T cells. This CDR3 comprises 13 residues. Trimming cost V 7 bases and J 2 bases; bases outside gene matches: 4. Germline V gives CDR1 SQVTM, CDR2 ANQGSEA. In the case of this clone: Antigen unknown.

V usage is TRBV29-1 and J usage is TRBJ1-5, with 8 bases lining up with TRBD1. Sequencing used CD4+ T cells sorted from blood, obtained at week 0. The sequence derives from a human donor with alopecia areata. The CDR3 DNA follows: TGCAGCGCCTCGGGACAGGGCAATCAGCCCCAGCATTTT. Protein: CSASGQGNQPQHF.